These 6 T cell receptor beta chains came from one sample sequenced in a study of cytomegalovirus exposure and HLA in healthy donors. The PCR contained 60 Vbeta and 13 Jbeta primers. Libraries were prepared by immunoSEQ multiplex PCR; TCRdb keeps only in-frame clonotypes and omits some of them. The sample lists more than 110,000 clones; under 80% were seen once. Sequenced material: PBMCs. These receptors were obtained from a woman aged 45-59 years in good health and CMV-seropositive.

This clone appeared a single time. The chain has TRBV9 and TRBJ2-7, with 9 positions matching TRBD1. The CDR3 is 15 amino acids. Germline V gene lookup returns CDR1 SGDLS and CDR2 YYNGEE. Trimming took 4 bases from V and 0 from J; bases not matched to a gene: 5. CDR3 sequence (DNA): TGTGCCAGCAGCCCTGGACAGGGGCTCTCCTACGAGCAGTACTTC. It codes for CASSPGQGLSYEQYF.

This rearrangement joins TRBV19 to TRBJ1-1; perhaps TRBD1 as D (6 bases). CDR1 and CDR2 from the germline V gene are LNHDA and SQIVND (reference sequence). V lost 6 bases, J lost 4 bases, and 18 bases lay in between. This CDR3 is built from 15 residues. The CDR3 bases are TGTGCCAGTAGCCGTACTCTGGGGGCGGGCACTGAAGCTTTCTTT. Its protein is CASSRTLGAGTEAFF.

The rearrangement uses TRBV25-1 and TRBJ1-2, with 7 nucleotides matching TRBD1. Germline V lookup: CDR1 MGHDK, CDR2 SYGVNS. The trim removed 6 bases at V and 3 bases at J, leaving 10 bases unmatched. CDR3 length: 15 residues. The CDR3 DNA follows: TGTGCCAGCAGGTCGACAGGGCGGGCCGACTATGGCTACACCTTC. Its protein is CASRSTGRADYGYTF.

The chain has TRBV28 and TRBJ2-3; 10 nucleotides align to TRBD2. In germline, CDR1 is MDHEN, CDR2 SYDVKM. V trimming: 9 bases; J trimming: 5 bases; junction bases outside the gene matches: 8. The CDR3 sequence is 14 residues long. DNA of the CDR3: TGTGCCAGTTTCCTAGCGGGGGCTGGAGATACGCAGTATTTT. This encodes CASFLAGAGDTQYF.

The chain links TRBV28 to TRBJ1-4; a weak D match, TRBD1 (5 bases). From germline, CDR1 is MDHEN and CDR2 SYDVKM. V gave up 4 bases and J gave up 7 bases, with 16 bases separating them. This CDR3 has 15 residues. The CDR3 DNA is TGTGCCAGCAGTTCCCCAGGGTATTTTGGTGAAAAACTGTTTTTT. Translating gives CASSSPGYFGEKLFF.

The chain is built from TRBV9 and TRBJ2-7; the match to TRBD2 covers 10 bases. The V gene's germline CDR1 is SGDLS and CDR2 YYNGEE. The CDR3 spans 15 residues. Unmatched junction bases numbered 7, after V lost 3 bases and J lost 4 bases. The CDR3 protein is CASSGGASGGYEQYF. CDR3 in DNA: TGTGCCAGCAGCGGAGGGGCTAGCGGGGGTTACGAGCAGTACTTC.